Listed here are 19 T cell receptor beta chains from one sample, sequenced in a study of CD8 T cells in ankylosing spondylitis. A single record per CDR3 protein comes from TCRdb applying MiXCR to the 5' RACE reads. The sample includes around 890,000 distinct CDR3 sequences, roughly 12% of them seen just once. Their cognate antigens are unknown. Study-wide findings and caveats: Ankylosing spondylitis blood appeared to be characterized by a TCR beta motif of under 10 highly homologous variants.

The sequencing input was blood, either unsorted or a sorted T cell fraction (not recorded which). These receptor sequences come from a male donor with ankylosing spondylitis.

This clonotype has a handful of counts. The CDR3 coding sequence is TGCAGTGCTCCTAGTCGGTTGGATACGCAGTATTTT. Translating it yields CSAPSRLDTQYF. The V gene is TRBV20-1, the J gene TRBJ2-3; no reliable D call. Germline values: CDR1 DFQATT, CDR2 SNEGSKA (reference sequence). The V gene lost 5 bases and the J gene lost 6 bases, with 12 bases spanning the gap. CDR3 length equals 12 residues.

The chain is built from TRBV13 and TRBJ2-3; 8 nucleotides match TRBD2. The ends lost 5 bases at V and 4 bases at J; junction bases unmatched: 11. CDR1 is PRHDT and CDR2 is FYEKMQ in the germline V gene (reference sequence). The CDR3 runs to 16 residues. CDR3 nucleotide sequence: TGTGCCAGCAGCCCCCGTGGGCGGGGGGCCGCAGATACGCAGTATTTT. Its translation is CASSPRGRGAADTQYF.

The chain has TRBV5-1 and TRBJ2-3; TRBD1 agrees at 10 bases. The CDR3 runs 15 residues. V gave up 4 bases and J gave up 4 bases; unmatched junction bases: 6. CDR1 is SGHRS, CDR2 YFSETQ, per germline. The CDR3: CASSAGTGVADTQYF. The CDR3 coding sequence is TGCGCCAGCAGCGCGGGGACAGGGGTTGCAGATACGCAGTATTTT.

The V call is TRBV6-5, the J call TRBJ1-3; maybe TRBD1 (5 bases). The CDR3 sequence is 17 residues long. Trimming took off 0 bases at V and 0 bases at J, with 12 bases between the two ends. Germline V CDR1 and CDR2: MNHEY, SVGAGI. CDR3 in DNA: TGTGCCAGCAGTTACTCACGGGACGCGTTCTCTGGAAACACCATATATTTT. It yields the protein CASSYSRDAFSGNTIYF.

This clonotype was seen repeatedly, ten times or more. The J gene is TRBJ1-2, the V gene TRBV30; tentatively, D is TRBD1 (5 bases). Trimming took 0 bases from V and 13 from J, leaving 15 bases between them. The germline V gene has CDR1 GTSNPN and CDR2 SVGIG (reference sequence). CDR3 length: 12 residues. The CDR3: CAWSVLRGRGTF. CDR3 bases: TGTGCCTGGAGTGTACTCCGGGGTAGGGGCACCTTC.

The chain is built from TRBV7-2 and TRBJ2-3, with 12 bases fitting TRBD2. Trimming removed 0 bases from V and 3 bases from J; junction bases left unmatched: 7. Germline-derived CDR1 and CDR2 are SGHTA and FQGNSA. The CDR3 extends over 18 amino acids. CDR3 protein: CASSLALASGGATDTQYF. The CDR3 DNA sequence: TGTGCCAGCAGCTTAGCGCTTGCTAGCGGGGGGGCGACAGATACGCAGTATTTT. The full variable domain, its missing parts supplied by reference TRBV7-2 and TRBJ2-3, is GAGVSQSPSNKVTEKGKDVELRCDPISGHTALYWYRQSLGQGLEFLIYFQGNSAPDKSGLPSDRFSAERTGGSVSTLTIQRTQQEDSAVYLCASSLALASGGATDTQYFGPGTRLTVL.

This clonotype came up many times. This sequence joins TRBV7-2 and TRBJ2-1; D not certain. The CDR3 runs to 14 residues. V shed 6 bases and J shed 5 bases, with 14 bases lying between them. Germline V gene data show CDR1 as SGHTA and CDR2 as FQGNSA. This CDR3 reads CASRPRPADNEQFF. The DNA for the CDR3 is TGTGCCAGCAGACCTAGACCCGCCGACAATGAGCAGTTCTTC. Together with reference TRBV7-2 and TRBJ2-1, the CDR3 gives the full variable domain: GAGVSQSPSNKVTEKGKDVELRCDPISGHTALYWYRQSLGQGLEFLIYFQGNSAPDKSGLPSDRFSAERTGGSVSTLTIQRTQQEDSAVYLCASRPRPADNEQFFGPGTRLTVL.

The gene calls are TRBV15 and TRBJ2-4, with D maybe TRBD1 (6 bases). This CDR3 has 17 amino acids. Germline lookup yields CDR1 LNHNV and CDR2 YYDKDF (reference sequence). V was clipped by 5 bases and J by 7 bases, with 24 bases between them. Here the CDR3 DNA reads TGTGCCACCAGCTTCCGGGACATGGGGCGAACTGCTAACATTCAGTACTTC. Protein product: CATSFRDMGRTANIQYF.

The rearrangement uses TRBV12-3 or TRBV12-4 and TRBJ2-7; TRBD2 agrees at 10 bases. Unmatched junction bases numbered 5, after V lost 6 bases and J lost 12 bases. This CDR3 has 11 amino acids. In DNA, the CDR3 is TGTGCCAGCAGACGAGGACTAGCGGCGTACTTC. Translated, it gives CASRRGLAAYF.

This clonotype occurred a few times. The rearrangement uses TRBV20-1 and TRBJ2-1; D not resolved. The CDR3 has 11 amino acids. Trimming cost V 4 bases and J 9 bases, with 10 bases left between them. CDR1 is DFQATT, CDR2 SNEGSKA, per germline (reference sequence). CDR3 sequence: CSATTGLEQFF. CDR3 nucleotide sequence: TGCAGTGCTACCACCGGGCTTGAGCAGTTCTTC.

This clonotype showed up just a few times. The chain is built from TRBV4-3 and TRBJ2-7; D possibly matches TRBD1 or TRBD2 (6 bases each). Trimming cost V 3 bases and J 4 bases, with 19 bases left between them. The germline CDR1 and CDR2 sequences are LGHNA and YSLEER. The CDR3 is 16 residues long. As DNA, the CDR3 is TGCGCCAGCAGCCAGGGGGGCACTAGGGAACCTTACGAGCAGTACTTC. This sequence encodes CASSQGGTREPYEQYF.

This clonotype was counted only a few times. CDR3 bases: TGTGCCAGCAGTGGCAGGACAAGCCCCTACGAGCAGTACTTC. It encodes CASSGRTSPYEQYF. V usage is TRBV25-1 and J usage is TRBJ2-7; tentative D call: TRBD1 (5 bases). Germline V gene data show CDR1 as MGHDK and CDR2 as SYGVNS. This CDR3 is built from 14 residues. Trimming took 4 bases from V and 2 from J, leaving 12 bases between them.

This clonotype has more than one count but fewer than ten. V and J are TRBV6-5 and TRBJ2-7; possible D gene TRBD2, 5 bases. The ends were cut back, 0 bases at V and 3 bases at J, with 9 bases in the middle. The CDR3 length is 14 residues. Germline V gene sequence: CDR1 MNHEY, CDR2 SVGAGI. The CDR3 DNA sequence: TGTGCCAGCAGTTACTCGAGGGAAGTCTACGAGCAGTACTTC. This codes for CASSYSREVYEQYF.

This clonotype turned up a few times. The rearrangement uses TRBV25-1 and TRBJ2-5; D is perhaps TRBD1 (6 bases). Germline V CDR1 and CDR2: MGHDK, SYGVNS. With 3 bases removed from V and 5 bases from J, the gap between germline ends came to 13 bases. The CDR3 runs to 14 residues. DNA for the CDR3: TGTGCCAGCAGTGATTCCTCAGGGGTCGAGACCCAGTACTTC. Translation gives CASSDSSGVETQYF.

This clonotype was seen ten or more times. The chain links TRBV29-1 to TRBJ1-1; 7 bases agree with TRBD1. Trimming cost V 2 bases and J 6 bases; bases outside gene matches: 6. CDR3 size: 13 residues. Germline V gives CDR1 SQVTM, CDR2 ANQGSEA. The CDR3 region is CSVERGRGPEAFF. The CDR3 DNA is TGCAGCGTTGAAAGGGGGCGCGGCCCTGAAGCTTTCTTT.

CDR3 DNA: TGCAGTGCTAGAGGATCTAACACCGGGGAGCTGTTTTTT. It codes for CSARGSNTGELFF. V gene TRBV20-1 combines with J gene TRBJ2-2; D uncertain. CDR3 length: 13 residues. Trimming took 1 base from V and 2 from J, leaving 5 bases between them. Germline CDR1 reads DFQATT; CDR2 reads SNEGSKA (reference sequence).

This clonotype occurred once. V usage is TRBV30 and J usage is TRBJ1-2, with 10 bases fitting TRBD1. With V trimmed by 1 base and J by 8 bases, 4 bases remained unmatched. Germline CDR1 GTSNPN, CDR2 SVGIG (reference sequence). This CDR3 has 13 amino acids. The CDR3 DNA reads TGTGCCTGGAGTGCGACAGGGGGCATGGGCTACACCTTC. Its translation: CAWSATGGMGYTF.

This CDR3 reads CASSVRDRGQDTQYF. CDR3 sequence (DNA): TGCGCCAGCAGCGTCCGGGACAGGGGGCAGGATACGCAGTATTTT. V and J are TRBV5-1 and TRBJ2-3, with 12 bases aligning to TRBD1. The CDR3 extends over 15 amino acids. Germline values: CDR1 SGHRS, CDR2 YFSETQ. V lost 4 bases to trimming and J lost 6 bases; unmatched junction nucleotides: 6.

This clonotype came up a few times. This rearrangement joins TRBV10-3 to TRBJ2-4; D not resolved. The germline V gene has CDR1 ENHRY and CDR2 SYGVKD. This CDR3 contains 19 residues. V was trimmed by 2 bases and J by 0 bases, leaving 20 bases between them. The CDR3 DNA follows: TGTGCCATCAGTGAGCGTAATAGTGGCGGCACACTAGCCAAAAACATTCAGTACTTC. Protein sequence: CAISERNSGGTLAKNIQYF.